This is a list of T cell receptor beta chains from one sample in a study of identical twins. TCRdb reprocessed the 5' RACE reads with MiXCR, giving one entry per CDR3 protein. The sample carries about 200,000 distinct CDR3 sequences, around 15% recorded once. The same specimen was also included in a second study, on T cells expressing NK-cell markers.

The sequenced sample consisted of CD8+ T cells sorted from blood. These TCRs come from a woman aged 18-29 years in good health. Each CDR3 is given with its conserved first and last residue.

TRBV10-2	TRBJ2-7	CASRSSGSYEQYF
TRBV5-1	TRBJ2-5	CASSLGVRKETQYF
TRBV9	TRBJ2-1	CASGRVYEQFF
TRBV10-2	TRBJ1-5	CASSTTGYSNQPQHF
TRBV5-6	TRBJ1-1	CASSHRGAEAFF
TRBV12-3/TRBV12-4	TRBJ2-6	CASIRQGAGSGANVLTF
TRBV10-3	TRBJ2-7	CAISESGTDYASYEQYF
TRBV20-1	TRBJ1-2	CSASQRQGARGYTF
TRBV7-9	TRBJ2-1	CASSSRTSNTGEQFF
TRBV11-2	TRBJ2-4	CASSLGTGNIQYF
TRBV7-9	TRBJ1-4	CASSVSGYGGTNEKLFF
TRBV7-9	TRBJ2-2	CASSLRTAVGELFF
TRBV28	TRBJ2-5	CASSRGGRDYQETQYF
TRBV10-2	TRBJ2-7	CASRTVQGPQTYEQYF
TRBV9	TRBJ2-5	CASSVGGGVQETQYF
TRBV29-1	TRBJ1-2	CSVEDDGTTYGYTF
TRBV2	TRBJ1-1	CAGGTNTEAFF